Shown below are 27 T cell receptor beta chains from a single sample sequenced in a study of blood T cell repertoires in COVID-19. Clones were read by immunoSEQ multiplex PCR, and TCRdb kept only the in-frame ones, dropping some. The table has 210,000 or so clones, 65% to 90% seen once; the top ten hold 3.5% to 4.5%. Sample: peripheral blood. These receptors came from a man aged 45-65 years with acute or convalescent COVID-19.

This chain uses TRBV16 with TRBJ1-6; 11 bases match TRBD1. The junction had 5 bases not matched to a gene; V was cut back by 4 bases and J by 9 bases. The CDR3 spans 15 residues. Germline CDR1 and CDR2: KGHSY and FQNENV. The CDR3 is CASSPSGTGGSPLHF. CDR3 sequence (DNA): TGTGCCAGCAGCCCCTCCGGGACAGGGGGTTCACCCCTCCACTTT.

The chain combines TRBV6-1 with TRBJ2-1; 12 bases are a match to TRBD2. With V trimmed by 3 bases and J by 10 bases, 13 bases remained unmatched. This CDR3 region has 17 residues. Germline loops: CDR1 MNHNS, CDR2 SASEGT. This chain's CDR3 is CASSEASGGGGLLEQFF. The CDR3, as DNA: TGTGCCAGCAGTGAGGCTAGCGGGGGGGGCGGGCTTTTGGAGCAGTTCTTC.

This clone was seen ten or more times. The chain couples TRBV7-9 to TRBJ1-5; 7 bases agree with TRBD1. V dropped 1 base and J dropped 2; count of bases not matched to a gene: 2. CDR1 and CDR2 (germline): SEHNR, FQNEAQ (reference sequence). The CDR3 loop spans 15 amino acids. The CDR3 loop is CASSLGGQGNQPQHF. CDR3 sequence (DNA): TGTGCCAGCAGCTTAGGCGGACAGGGCAATCAGCCCCAGCATTTT. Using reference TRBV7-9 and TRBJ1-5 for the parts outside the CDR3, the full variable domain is DTGVSQNPRHKITKRGQNVTFRCDPISEHNRLYWYRQTLGQGPEFLTYFQNEAQLEKSRLLSDRFSAERPKGSFSTLEIQRTEQGDSAMYLCASSLGGQGNQPQHFGDGTRLSIL.

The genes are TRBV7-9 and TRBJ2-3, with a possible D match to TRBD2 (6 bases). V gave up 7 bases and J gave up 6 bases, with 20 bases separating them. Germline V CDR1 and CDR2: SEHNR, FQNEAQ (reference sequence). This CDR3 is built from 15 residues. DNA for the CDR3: TGTGCCAGCACCCAGGGAGGCATCCTTGGCGATACGCAGTATTTT. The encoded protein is CASTQGGILGDTQYF.

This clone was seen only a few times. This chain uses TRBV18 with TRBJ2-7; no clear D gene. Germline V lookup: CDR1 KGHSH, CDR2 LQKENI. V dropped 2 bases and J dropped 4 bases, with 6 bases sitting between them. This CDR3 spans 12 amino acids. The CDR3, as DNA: TGTGCCAGCTCACCAAACGGTTACGAGCAGTACTTC. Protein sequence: CASSPNGYEQYF.

This CDR3 is CASSLIGPGDEKLFF. Written as DNA, the CDR3 is TGTGCCAGCAGTTTAATAGGGCCAGGGGATGAAAAACTGTTTTTT. The rearrangement joins TRBV28 to TRBJ1-4, with D possibly matching TRBD1 (6 bases). V lost 2 bases and J lost 6, with 13 bases in between. The germline V gene has CDR1 MDHEN and CDR2 SYDVKM. The CDR3 is made up of 15 amino acids.

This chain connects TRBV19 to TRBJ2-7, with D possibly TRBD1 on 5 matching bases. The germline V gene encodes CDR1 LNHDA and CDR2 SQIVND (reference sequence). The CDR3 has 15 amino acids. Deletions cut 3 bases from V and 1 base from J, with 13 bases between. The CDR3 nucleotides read TGTGCCAGTAGTATCGTAGGGGTCGGGTCCTACGAGCAGTACTTC. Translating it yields CASSIVGVGSYEQYF.

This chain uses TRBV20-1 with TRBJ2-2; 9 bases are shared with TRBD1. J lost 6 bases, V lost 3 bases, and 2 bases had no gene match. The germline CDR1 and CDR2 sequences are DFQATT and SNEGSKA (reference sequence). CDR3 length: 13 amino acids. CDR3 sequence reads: CSASTGGPGELFF. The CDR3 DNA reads TGCAGTGCTAGTACAGGGGGCCCCGGGGAGCTGTTTTTT.

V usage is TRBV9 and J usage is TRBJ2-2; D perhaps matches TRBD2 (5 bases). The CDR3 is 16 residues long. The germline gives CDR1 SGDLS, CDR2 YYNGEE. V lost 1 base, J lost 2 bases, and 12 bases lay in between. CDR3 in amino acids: CASSVYGMVNTGELFF. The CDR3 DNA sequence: TGTGCCAGCAGCGTATACGGGATGGTCAACACCGGGGAGCTGTTTTTT.

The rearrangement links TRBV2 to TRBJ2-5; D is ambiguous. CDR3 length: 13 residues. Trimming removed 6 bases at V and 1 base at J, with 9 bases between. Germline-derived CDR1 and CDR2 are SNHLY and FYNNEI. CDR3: CASRARVQETQYF. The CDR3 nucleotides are TGTGCCAGCAGAGCCCGGGTCCAAGAGACCCAGTACTTC. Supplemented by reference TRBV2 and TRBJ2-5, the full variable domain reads EPEVTQTPSHQVTQMGQEVILRCVPISNHLYFYWYRQILGQKVEFLVSFYNNEISEKSEIFDDQFSVERPDGSNFTLKIRSTKLEDSAMYFCASRARVQETQYFGPGTRLLVL.

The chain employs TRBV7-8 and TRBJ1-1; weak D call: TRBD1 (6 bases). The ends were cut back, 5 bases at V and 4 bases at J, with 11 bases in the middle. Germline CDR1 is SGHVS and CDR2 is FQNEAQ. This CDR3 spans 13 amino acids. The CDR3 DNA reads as TGTGCCAGCAGCCAAACAGGGAGCACTGAAGCTTTCTTT. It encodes CASSQTGSTEAFF.

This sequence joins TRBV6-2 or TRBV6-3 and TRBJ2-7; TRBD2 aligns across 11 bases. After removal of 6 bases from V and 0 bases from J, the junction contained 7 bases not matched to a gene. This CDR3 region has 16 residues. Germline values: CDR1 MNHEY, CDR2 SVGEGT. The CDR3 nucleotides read TGTGCCAGCAGCCTAGCGGGGGGCCGACTCTCCTACGAGCAGTACTTC. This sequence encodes CASSLAGGRLSYEQYF.

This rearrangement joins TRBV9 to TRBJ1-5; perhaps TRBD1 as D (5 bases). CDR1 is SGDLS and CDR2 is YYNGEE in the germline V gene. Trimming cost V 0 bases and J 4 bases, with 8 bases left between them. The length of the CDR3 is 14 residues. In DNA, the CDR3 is TGTGCCAGCAGCGTAGATCAGGGAAATCAGCCCCAGCATTTT. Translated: CASSVDQGNQPQHF.

As DNA, the CDR3 is TGTGCCAGCACTAAGGGACAGTTAAACACCGGGGAGCTGTTTTTT. It is translated as CASTKGQLNTGELFF. The chain recombines TRBV7-9 with TRBJ2-2, with 7 bases lining up with TRBD1. This CDR3 has 15 amino acids. CDR1 is SEHNR, CDR2 FQNEAQ, per germline (reference sequence). V lost 7 bases, J lost 2 bases, and 7 bases stayed unmatched.

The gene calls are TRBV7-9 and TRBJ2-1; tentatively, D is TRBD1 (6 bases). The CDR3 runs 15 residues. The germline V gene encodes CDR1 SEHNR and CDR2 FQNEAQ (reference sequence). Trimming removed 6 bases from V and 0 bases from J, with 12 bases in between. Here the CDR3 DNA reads TGTGCCAGCAGAAACCAGGGGTTCTCCTACAATGAGCAGTTCTTC. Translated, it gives CASRNQGFSYNEQFF.

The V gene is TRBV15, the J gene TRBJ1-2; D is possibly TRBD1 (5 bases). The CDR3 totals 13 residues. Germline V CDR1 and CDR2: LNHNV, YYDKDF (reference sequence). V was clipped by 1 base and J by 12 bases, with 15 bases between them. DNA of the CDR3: TGTGCCACCAGCAGAGGTCAGGCGGGGGATAACACCTTC. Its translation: CATSRGQAGDNTF.

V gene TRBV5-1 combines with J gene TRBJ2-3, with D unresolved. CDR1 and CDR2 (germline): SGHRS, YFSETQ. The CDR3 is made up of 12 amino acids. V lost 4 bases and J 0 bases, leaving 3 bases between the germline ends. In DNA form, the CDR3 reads TGCGCCAGCAGCCAGAGCACAGATACGCAGTATTTT. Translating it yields CASSQSTDTQYF.

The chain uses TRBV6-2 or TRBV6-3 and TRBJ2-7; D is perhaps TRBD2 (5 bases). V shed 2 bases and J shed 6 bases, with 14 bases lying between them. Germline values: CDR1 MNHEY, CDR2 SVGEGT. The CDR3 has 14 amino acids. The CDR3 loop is CASSYATKRSEQYF. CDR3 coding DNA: TGTGCCAGCAGTTACGCGACTAAGAGAAGCGAGCAGTACTTC.

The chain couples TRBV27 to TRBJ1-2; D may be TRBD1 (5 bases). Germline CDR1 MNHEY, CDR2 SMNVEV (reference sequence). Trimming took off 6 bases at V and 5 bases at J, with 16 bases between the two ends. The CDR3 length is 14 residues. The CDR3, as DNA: TGTGCCAGCAGCACGGGGGGAGGTTCTTATGGCTACACCTTC. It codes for CASSTGGGSYGYTF.

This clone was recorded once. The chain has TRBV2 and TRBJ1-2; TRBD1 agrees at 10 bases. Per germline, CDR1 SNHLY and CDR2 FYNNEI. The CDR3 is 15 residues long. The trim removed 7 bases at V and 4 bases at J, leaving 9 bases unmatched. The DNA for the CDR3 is TGTGCCAGCAATGGACAGGGGGTCTCCAGCTATGGCTACACCTTC. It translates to CASNGQGVSSYGYTF.

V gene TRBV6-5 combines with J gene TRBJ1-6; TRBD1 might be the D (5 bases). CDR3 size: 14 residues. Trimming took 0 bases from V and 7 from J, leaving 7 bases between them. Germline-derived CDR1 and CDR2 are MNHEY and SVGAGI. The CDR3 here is CASSYSPGNSPLHF. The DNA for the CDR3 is TGTGCCAGCAGTTACTCGCCAGGGAATTCACCCCTCCACTTT.

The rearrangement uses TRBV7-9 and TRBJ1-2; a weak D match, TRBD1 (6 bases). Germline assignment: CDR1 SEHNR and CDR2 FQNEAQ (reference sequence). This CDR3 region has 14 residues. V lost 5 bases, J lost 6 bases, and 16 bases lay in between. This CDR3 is CASSPGGRGNGYTF. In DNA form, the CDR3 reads TGTGCCAGCAGCCCCGGGGGGCGGGGGAATGGCTACACCTTC. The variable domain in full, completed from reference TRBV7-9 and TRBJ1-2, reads DTGVSQNPRHKITKRGQNVTFRCDPISEHNRLYWYRQTLGQGPEFLTYFQNEAQLEKSRLLSDRFSAERPKGSFSTLEIQRTEQGDSAMYLCASSPGGRGNGYTFGSGTRLTVV.

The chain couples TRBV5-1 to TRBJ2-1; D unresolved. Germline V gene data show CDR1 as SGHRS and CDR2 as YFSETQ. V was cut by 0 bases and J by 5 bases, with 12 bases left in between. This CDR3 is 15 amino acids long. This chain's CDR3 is CASSLATTRNNEQFF. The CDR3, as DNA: TGCGCCAGCAGCTTGGCCACGACTCGAAACAATGAGCAGTTCTTC.

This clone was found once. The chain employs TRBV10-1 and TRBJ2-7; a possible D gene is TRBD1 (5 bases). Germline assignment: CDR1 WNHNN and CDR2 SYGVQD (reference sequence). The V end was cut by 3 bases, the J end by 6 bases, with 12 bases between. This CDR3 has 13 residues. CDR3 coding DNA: TGCGCCAGCAGTGAATTTCCTAGGGGCGAGCAGTACTTC. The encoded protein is CASSEFPRGEQYF.

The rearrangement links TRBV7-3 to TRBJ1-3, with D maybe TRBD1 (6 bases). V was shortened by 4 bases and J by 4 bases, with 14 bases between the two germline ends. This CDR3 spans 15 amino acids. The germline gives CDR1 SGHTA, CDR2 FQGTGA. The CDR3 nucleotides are TGTGCCAGCAGCTCCGCACCGGGACACGGAAACACCATATATTTT. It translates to CASSSAPGHGNTIYF.

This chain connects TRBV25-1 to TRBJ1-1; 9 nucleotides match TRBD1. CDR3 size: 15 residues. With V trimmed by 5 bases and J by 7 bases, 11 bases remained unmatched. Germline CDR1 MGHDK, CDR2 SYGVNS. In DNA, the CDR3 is TGTGCCAGCAGTTTTCCGGGACAGGGAAAAGATGAAGCTTTCTTT. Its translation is CASSFPGQGKDEAFF.

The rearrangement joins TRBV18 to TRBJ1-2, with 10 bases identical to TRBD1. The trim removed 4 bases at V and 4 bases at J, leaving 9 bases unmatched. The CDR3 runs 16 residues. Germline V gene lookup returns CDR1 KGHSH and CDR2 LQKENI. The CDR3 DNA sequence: TGTGCCAGCTCACGGTCCCAGGGACAGGGGATCTATGGCTACACCTTC. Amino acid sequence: CASSRSQGQGIYGYTF.